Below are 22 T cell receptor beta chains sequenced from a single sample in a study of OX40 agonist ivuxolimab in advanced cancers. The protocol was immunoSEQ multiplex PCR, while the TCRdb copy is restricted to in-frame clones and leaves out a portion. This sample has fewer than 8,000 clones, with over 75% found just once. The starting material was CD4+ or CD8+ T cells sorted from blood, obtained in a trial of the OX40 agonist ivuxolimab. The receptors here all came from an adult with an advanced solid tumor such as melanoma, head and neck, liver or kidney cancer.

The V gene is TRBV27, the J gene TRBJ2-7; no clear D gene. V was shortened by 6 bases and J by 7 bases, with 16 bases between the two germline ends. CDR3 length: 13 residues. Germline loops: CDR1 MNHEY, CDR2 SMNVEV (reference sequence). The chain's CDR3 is CASSYSIYREQYF. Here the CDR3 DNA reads TGTGCCAGCAGCTATTCGATCTACCGGGAGCAGTACTTC.

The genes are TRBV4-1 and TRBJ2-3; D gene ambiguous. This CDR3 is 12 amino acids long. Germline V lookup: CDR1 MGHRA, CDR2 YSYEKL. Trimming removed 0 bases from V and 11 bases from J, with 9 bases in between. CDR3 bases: TGCGCCAGCAGCCAAGATCATAACGTGCAGTATTTT. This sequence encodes CASSQDHNVQYF.

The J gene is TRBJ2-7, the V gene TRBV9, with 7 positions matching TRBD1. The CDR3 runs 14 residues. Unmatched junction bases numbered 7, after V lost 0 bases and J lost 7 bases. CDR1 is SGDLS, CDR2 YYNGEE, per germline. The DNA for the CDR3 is TGTGCCAGCAGCGTAGCGTACAGGGGTAGGGAGCAGTACTTC. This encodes CASSVAYRGREQYF.

The CDR3 loop reads CASSQDTAYEQFF. In nucleotides, the CDR3 is TGCGCCAGCAGCCAAGATACAGCCTATGAGCAGTTCTTC. The rearrangement uses TRBV4-1 and TRBJ2-1; no firm D call. V was clipped by 0 bases and J by 8 bases, with 8 bases between them. Germline CDR1 MGHRA, CDR2 YSYEKL. The CDR3 covers 13 residues.

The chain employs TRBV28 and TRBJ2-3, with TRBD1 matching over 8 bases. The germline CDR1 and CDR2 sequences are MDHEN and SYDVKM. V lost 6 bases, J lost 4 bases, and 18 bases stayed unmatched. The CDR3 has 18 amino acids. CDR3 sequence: CASSPTGEVKILSDTQYF. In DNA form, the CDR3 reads TGTGCCAGCAGCCCGACAGGGGAAGTTAAAATTCTCTCAGATACGCAGTATTTT.

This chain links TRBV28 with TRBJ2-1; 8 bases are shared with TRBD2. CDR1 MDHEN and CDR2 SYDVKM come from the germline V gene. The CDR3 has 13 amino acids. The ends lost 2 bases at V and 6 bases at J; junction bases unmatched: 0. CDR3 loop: CASSLGTSNEQFF. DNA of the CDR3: TGTGCCAGCAGTTTAGGGACTAGCAATGAGCAGTTCTTC.

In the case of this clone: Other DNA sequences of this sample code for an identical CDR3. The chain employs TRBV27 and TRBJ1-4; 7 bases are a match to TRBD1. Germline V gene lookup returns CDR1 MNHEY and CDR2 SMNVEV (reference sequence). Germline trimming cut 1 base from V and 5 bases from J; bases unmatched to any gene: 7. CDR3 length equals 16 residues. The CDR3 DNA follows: TGTGCCAGCAGTTTATTCGTAGGCAGGGGGAATGAAAAACTGTTTTTT. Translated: CASSLFVGRGNEKLFF. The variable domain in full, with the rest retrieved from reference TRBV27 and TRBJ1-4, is EAQVTQNPRYLITVTGKKLTVTCSQNMNHEYMSWYRQDPGLGLRQIYYSMNVEVTDKGDVPEGYKVSRKEKRNFPLILESPSPNQTSLYFCASSLFVGRGNEKLFFGSGTQLSVL.

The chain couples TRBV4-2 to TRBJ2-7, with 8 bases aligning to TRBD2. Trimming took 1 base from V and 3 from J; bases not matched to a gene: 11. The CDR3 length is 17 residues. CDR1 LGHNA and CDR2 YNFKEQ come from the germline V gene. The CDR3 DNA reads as TGTGCCAGCAGCCAAGTCGCAGGTACTAGCGGATACTACGAGCAGTACTTC. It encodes CASSQVAGTSGYYEQYF.

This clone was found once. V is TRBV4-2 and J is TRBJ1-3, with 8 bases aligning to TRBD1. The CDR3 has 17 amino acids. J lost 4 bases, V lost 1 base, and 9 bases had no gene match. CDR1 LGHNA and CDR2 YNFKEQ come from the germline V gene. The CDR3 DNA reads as TGTGCCAGCAGCCAAGGCCCCCAGGGGGCAAGGGGAAACACCATATATTTT. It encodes CASSQGPQGARGNTIYF.

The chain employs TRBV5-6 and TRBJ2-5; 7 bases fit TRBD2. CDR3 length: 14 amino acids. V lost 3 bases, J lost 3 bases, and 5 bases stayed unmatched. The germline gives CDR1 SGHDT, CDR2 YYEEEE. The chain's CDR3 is CASSYPLAEETQYF. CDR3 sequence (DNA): TGTGCCAGCAGCTACCCTCTAGCGGAAGAGACCCAGTACTTC.

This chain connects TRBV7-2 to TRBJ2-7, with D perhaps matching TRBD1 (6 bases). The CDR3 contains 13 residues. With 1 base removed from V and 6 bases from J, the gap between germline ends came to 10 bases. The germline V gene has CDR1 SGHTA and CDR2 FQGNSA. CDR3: CASSLVTGSEQYF. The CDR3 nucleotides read TGTGCCAGCAGCTTAGTCACAGGGTCCGAGCAGTACTTC.

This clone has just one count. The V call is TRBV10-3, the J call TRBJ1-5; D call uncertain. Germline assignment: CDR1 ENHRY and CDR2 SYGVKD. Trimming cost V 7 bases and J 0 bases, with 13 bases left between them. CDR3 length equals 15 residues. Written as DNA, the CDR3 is TGTGCCATCACCCATAGAACGTATAGCAATCAGCCCCAGCATTTT. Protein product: CAITHRTYSNQPQHF.

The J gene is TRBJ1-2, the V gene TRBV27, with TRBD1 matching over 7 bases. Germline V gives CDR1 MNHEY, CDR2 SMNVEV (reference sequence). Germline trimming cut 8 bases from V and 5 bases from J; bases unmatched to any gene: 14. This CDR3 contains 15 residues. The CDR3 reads CASAPTGQPTYGYTF. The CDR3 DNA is TGTGCCAGCGCCCCGACAGGGCAACCTACTTATGGCTACACCTTC.

The CDR3 spells CASSQGMGLVFDEQFF. The CDR3, as DNA: TGTGCCAGCAGCCAAGGAATGGGACTAGTATTCGATGAGCAGTTCTTC. V gene TRBV14 combines with J gene TRBJ2-1, with TRBD2 identical over 8 bases. The length of the CDR3 is 16 residues. Germline values: CDR1 SGHDN, CDR2 FVKESK. J gave up 8 bases and V 1 base, and 10 bases lay outside the gene matches.

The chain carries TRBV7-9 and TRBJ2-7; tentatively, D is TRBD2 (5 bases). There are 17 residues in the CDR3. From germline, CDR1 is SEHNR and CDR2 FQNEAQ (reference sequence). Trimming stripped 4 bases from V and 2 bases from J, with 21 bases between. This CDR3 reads CASSSNMQYGDTYEQYF. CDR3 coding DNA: TGTGCCAGCAGCTCCAACATGCAGTACGGGGATACCTACGAGCAGTACTTC.

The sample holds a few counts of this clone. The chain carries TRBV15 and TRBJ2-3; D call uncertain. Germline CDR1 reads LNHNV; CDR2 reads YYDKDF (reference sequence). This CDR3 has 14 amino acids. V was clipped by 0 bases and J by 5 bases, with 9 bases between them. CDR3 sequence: CATSRERVVDTQYF. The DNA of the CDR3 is TGTGCCACCAGCAGAGAGCGCGTGGTAGATACGCAGTATTTT. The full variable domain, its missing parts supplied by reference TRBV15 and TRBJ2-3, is DAMVIQNPRYQVTQFGKPVTLSCSQTLNHNVMYWYQQKSSQAPKLLFHYYDKDFNNEADTPDNFQSRRPNTSFCFLDIRSPGLGDTAMYLCATSRERVVDTQYFGPGTRLTVL.

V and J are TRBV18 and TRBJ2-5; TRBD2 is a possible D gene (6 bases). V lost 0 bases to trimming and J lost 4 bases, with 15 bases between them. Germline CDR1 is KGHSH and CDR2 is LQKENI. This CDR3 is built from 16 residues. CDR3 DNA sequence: TGTGCCAGCTCACCACCAGGCGGGATGGGAGTAGAGACCCAGTACTTC. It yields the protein CASSPPGGMGVETQYF.

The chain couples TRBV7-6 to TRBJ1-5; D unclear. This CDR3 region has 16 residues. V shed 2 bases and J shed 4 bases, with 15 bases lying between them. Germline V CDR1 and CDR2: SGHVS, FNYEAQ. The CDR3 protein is CASSLSAAGLNQPQHF. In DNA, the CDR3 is TGTGCCAGCAGCTTATCTGCGGCAGGCCTTAATCAGCCCCAGCATTTT.

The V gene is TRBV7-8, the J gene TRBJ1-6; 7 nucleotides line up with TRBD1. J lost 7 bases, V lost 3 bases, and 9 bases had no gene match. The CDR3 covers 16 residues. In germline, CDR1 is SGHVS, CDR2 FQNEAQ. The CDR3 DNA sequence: TGTGCCAGCAGCTTTAGAAGCAGGGGGGAGAATTCACCCCTCCACTTT. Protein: CASSFRSRGENSPLHF.

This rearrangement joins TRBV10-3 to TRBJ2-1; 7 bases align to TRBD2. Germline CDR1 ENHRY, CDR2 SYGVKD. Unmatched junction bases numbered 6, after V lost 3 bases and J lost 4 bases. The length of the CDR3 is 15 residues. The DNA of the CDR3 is TGTGCCATCAGTGAAAGGCGGGAGTGGTACAATGAGCAGTTCTTC. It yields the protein CAISERREWYNEQFF.

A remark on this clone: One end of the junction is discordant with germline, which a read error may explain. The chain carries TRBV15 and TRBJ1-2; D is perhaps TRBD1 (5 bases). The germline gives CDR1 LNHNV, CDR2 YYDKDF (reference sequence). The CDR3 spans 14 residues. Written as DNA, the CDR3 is TGTGCCACCAGCGGAGATGGGACGGTCTATGGCTACACCTTC. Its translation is CATSGDGTVYGYTF. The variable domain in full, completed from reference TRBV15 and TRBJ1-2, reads DAMVIQNPRYQVTQFGKPVTLSCSQTLNHNVMYWYQQKSSQAPKLLFHYYDKDFNNEADTPDNFQSRRPNTSFCFLDIRSPGLGDTAMYLCATSGDGTVYGYTFGSGTRLTVV.

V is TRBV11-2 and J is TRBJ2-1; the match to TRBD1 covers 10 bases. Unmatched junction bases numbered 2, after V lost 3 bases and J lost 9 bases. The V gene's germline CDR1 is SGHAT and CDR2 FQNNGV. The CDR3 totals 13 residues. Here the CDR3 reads CASSLGQGTEQFF. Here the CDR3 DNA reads TGTGCCAGCAGCTTGGGACAGGGGACTGAGCAGTTCTTC.